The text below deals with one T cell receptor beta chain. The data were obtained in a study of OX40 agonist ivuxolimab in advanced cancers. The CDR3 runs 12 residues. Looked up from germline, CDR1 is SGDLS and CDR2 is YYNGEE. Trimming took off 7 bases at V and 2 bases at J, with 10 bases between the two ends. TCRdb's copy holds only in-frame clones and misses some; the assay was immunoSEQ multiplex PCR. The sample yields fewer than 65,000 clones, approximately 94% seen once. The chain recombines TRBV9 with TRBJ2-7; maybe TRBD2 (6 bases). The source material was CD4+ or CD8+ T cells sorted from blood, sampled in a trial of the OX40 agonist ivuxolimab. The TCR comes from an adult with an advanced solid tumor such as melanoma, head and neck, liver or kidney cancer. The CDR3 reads CASGEAAYEQYF. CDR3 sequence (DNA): TGTGCCAGCGGGGAGGCGGCCTACGAGCAGTACTTC.